The rows below give T cell receptor beta chains drawn from one sample of a study of vaccination effects on CD4 cells after COVID-19. Assay: immunoSEQ multiplex PCR; the TCRdb copy retains only in-frame clones and omits some. This repertoire shows tens of thousands of clones, around 76% found once; its top ten account for 10% to 15%. No antigen is known for these receptors. The specimen comprised CD4+ T cells from PBMCs cultured without peptide, sampled before COVID-19 vaccination. The receptors originated from a human donor who had a prior SARS-CoV-2 infection. CDR3s include the opening cysteine and the closing phenylalanine or tryptophan. The D gene is left open where the match is weak. Rows may omit the clone size; those that give it use once, few, many or a size class.

j_gene: TRBJ2-5
v_gene: TRBV6-1
d_gene: TRBD2
abundance: few
CDR3nt: TGTGCCAGCAGTGGCCCCCGGGGCGGGGGGATACAAGAGACCCAGTACTTC
CDR3aa: CASSGPRGGGIQETQYF

j_gene: TRBJ2-5
v_gene: TRBV19
d_gene: TRBD1
abundance: .
CDR3nt: TGTGCCAGTAGTATAGGTCCCGGGACAGCCGAGGAGACCCAGTACTTC
CDR3aa: CASSIGPGTAEETQYF

j_gene: TRBJ2-5
v_gene: TRBV5-4
d_gene: TRBD2
abundance: .
CDR3nt: TGTGCCAGCAGCCCGACTAGCGGGGCGGAGACCCAGTACTTC
CDR3aa: CASSPTSGAETQYF

j_gene: TRBJ2-7
v_gene: TRBV13
d_gene: .
abundance: .
CDR3nt: TGTGCCAGCAGCCGGGCTGGGAGCTCCTACGAGCAGTACTTC
CDR3aa: CASSRAGSSYEQYF

j_gene: TRBJ2-5
v_gene: TRBV11-2
d_gene: .
abundance: .
CDR3nt: TGTGCCAGCAGCTTATACGAGACCCAGTACTTC
CDR3aa: CASSLYETQYF

j_gene: TRBJ1-2
v_gene: TRBV5-5
d_gene: TRBD1
abundance: .
CDR3nt: TGTGCCAGCAGCTTGGCCGGGACAGGGGTAAACTATGGCTACACCTTC
CDR3aa: CASSLAGTGVNYGYTF

j_gene: TRBJ2-3
v_gene: TRBV5-4
d_gene: .
abundance: .
CDR3nt: TGTGCCAGCAGCTTGGCGAATCGGGGAAACACAGATACGCAGTATTTT
CDR3aa: CASSLANRGNTDTQYF

j_gene: TRBJ2-5
v_gene: TRBV7-2
d_gene: .
abundance: few
CDR3nt: TGTGCCAGCAGCCTTGCATCCGGGGCCATAGAGACCCAGTACTTC
CDR3aa: CASSLASGAIETQYF

j_gene: TRBJ1-3
v_gene: TRBV12-5
d_gene: .
abundance: .
CDR3nt: TGTGCTAGTGGTTTCGGGGGCTTTGGAAACACCATATATTTT
CDR3aa: CASGFGGFGNTIYF

j_gene: TRBJ2-5
v_gene: TRBV20-1
d_gene: .
abundance: few
CDR3nt: TGCAGTGCTAGTCCTAGCTGGGGGCAAGAGACCCAGTACTTC
CDR3aa: CSASPSWGQETQYF

j_gene: TRBJ1-4
v_gene: TRBV7-8
d_gene: .
abundance: few
CDR3nt: TGTGCCAGCAGCCCCAGCCGGCCCCCAACTAATGAAAAACTGTTTTTT
CDR3aa: CASSPSRPPTNEKLFF

j_gene: TRBJ1-3
v_gene: TRBV15
d_gene: .
abundance: few
CDR3nt: TGTGCCACCAGCAGGGGACGGGGAAACACCATATATTTT
CDR3aa: CATSRGRGNTIYF

j_gene: TRBJ2-7
v_gene: TRBV5-4
d_gene: .
abundance: .
CDR3nt: TGTGCCAGCAGCTTGGGAACCGGAGATGTGGAGTACTTC
CDR3aa: CASSLGTGDVEYF

j_gene: TRBJ2-5
v_gene: TRBV7-9
d_gene: .
abundance: .
CDR3nt: TGTGCCAGCAGCTTGAGTAGGCAAGAGACCCAGTACTTC
CDR3aa: CASSLSRQETQYF

j_gene: TRBJ2-5
v_gene: TRBV5-1
d_gene: TRBD2
abundance: .
CDR3nt: TGCGCCAGCAGCTTGTTATCTAGCGGGGGCCACACCCAAGAGACCCAGTACTTC
CDR3aa: CASSLLSSGGHTQETQYF

j_gene: TRBJ2-3
v_gene: TRBV10-3
d_gene: .
abundance: .
CDR3nt: TGTGCCATCAGTGATAACCGGGGCCGGGGGGCACGGGATACGCAGTATTTT
CDR3aa: CAISDNRGRGARDTQYF

j_gene: TRBJ2-3
v_gene: TRBV18
d_gene: .
abundance: .
CDR3nt: TGTGCCAGCTCCCCGGCCGCCCAGGGGCGGGGAGATACGCAGTATTTT
CDR3aa: CASSPAAQGRGDTQYF